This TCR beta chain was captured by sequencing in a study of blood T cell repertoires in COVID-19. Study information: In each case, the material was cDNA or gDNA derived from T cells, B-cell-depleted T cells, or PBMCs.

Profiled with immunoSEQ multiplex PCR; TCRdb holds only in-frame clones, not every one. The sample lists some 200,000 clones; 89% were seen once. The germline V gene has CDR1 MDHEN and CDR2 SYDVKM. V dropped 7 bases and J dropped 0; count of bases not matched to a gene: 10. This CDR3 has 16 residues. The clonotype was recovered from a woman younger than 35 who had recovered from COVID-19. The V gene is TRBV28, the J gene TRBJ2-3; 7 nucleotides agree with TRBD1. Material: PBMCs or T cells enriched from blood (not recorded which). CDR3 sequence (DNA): TGTGCCAGCACCCCTTGGGGCAGGGGGAGCACAGATACGCAGTATTTT. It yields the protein CASTPWGRGSTDTQYF.